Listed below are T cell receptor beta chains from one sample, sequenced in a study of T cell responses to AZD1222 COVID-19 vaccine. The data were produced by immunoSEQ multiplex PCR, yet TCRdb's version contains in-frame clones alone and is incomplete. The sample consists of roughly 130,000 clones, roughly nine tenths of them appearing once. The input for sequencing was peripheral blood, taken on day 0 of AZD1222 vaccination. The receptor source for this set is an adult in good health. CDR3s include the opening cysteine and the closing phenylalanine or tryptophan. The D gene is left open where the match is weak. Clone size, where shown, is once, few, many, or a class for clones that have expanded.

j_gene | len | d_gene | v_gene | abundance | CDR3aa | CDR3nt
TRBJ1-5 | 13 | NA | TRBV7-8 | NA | CASSLDRHSPQHF | TGTGCCAGCAGCTTAGACCGACACTCGCCCCAGCATTTT
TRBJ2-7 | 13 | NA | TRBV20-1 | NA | CSASLQLRNEQYF | TGCAGTGCTAGTTTACAGCTCAGGAACGAGCAGTACTTC
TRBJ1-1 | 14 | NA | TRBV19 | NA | CASTTQGGRSMAFF | TGTGCCAGTACTACCCAGGGAGGGAGGTCCATGGCTTTCTTT
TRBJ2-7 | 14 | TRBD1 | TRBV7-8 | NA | CASRRTGQSYEQYF | TGTGCCAGCAGGAGGACAGGCCAATCCTACGAGCAGTACTTC
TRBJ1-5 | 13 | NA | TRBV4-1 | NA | CASSQGGFQPQHF | TGCGCCAGCAGCCAAGGAGGGTTTCAGCCCCAGCATTTT
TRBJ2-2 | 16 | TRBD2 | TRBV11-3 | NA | CASSPLSGSHTGELFF | TGTGCCAGCAGCCCCCTCAGCGGGAGTCACACCGGGGAGCTGTTTTTT
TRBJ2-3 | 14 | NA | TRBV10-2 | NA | CASSEFGRQSTQYF | TGCGCCAGCAGTGAGTTTGGAAGGCAGAGTACGCAGTATTTT
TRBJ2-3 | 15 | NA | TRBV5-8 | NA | CASSLGGLAVDTQYF | TGTGCCAGCAGCTTGGGGGGCCTAGCCGTGGATACGCAGTATTTT
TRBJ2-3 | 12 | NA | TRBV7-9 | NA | CASSYDSDTQYF | TGTGCCAGCAGCTACGACTCAGATACGCAGTATTTT
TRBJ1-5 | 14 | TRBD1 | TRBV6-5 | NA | CASRTGTGNQPQHF | TGTGCCAGCAGGACAGGGACAGGGAATCAGCCCCAGCATTTT
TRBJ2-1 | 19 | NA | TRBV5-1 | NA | CASSVTGSPGSGTYNEQFF | TGCGCCAGCAGCGTGACAGGTTCGCCGGGTAGCGGCACCTACAATGAGCAGTTCTTC
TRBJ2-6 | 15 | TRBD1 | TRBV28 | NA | CASSYRGTGANVLTF | TGTGCCAGCAGCTACAGGGGGACTGGGGCCAACGTCCTGACTTTC
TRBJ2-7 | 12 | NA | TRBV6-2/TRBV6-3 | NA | CASSPWLREQYF | TGTGCCAGCAGTCCCTGGTTAAGAGAGCAGTACTTC
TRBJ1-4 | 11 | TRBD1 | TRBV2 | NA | CASSSGGELFF | TGTGCCAGCAGTTCAGGGGGTGAACTGTTTTTT
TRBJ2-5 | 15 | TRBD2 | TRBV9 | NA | CASSLSGRAAETQYF | TGTGCCAGCAGCCTGAGCGGGAGGGCCGCGGAGACCCAGTACTTC
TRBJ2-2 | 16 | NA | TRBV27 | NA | CASSLVSGRATGELFF | TGTGCCAGCAGTCTAGTCAGCGGCAGGGCAACCGGGGAGCTGTTTTTT
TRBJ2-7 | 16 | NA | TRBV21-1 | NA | CAKSTGRRTGGGWQYF | TGTGCCAAAAGTACGGGGAGGAGGACAGGGGGAGGATGGCAGTACTTC
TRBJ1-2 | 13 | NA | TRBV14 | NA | CASSRGQISAYTF | TGTGCCAGCAGCCGTGGACAGATTTCGGCCTACACCTTC
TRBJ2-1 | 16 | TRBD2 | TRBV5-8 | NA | CASSSPTSGSSDEQFF | TGTGCCAGCAGCAGCCCGACTAGCGGGAGTAGTGATGAGCAGTTCTTC
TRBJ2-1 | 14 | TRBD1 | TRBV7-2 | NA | CASSLIQGAGEQFF | TGTGCCAGCAGCTTGATACAGGGGGCTGGGGAGCAGTTCTTC
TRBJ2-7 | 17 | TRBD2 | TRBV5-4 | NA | CASSLGRAGGSSYEQYF | TGTGCCAGCAGCTTAGGCCGAGCGGGCGGGAGCTCCTACGAGCAGTACTTC
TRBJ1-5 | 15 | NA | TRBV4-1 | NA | CASSQAPHSNQPQHF | TGCGCCAGCAGCCAAGCTCCACACAGCAATCAGCCCCAGCATTTT
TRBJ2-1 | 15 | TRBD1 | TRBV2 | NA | CASRSGTAFYNEQFF | TGTGCCAGCAGGTCCGGGACAGCCTTTTACAATGAGCAGTTCTTC
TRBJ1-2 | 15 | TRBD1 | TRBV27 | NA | CASSPRQGSYYGYTF | TGTGCCAGCAGTCCCAGACAGGGGTCCTACTATGGCTACACCTTC
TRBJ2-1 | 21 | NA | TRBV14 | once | CASSPWQLLLSGKSSYNEQFF | TGTGCCAGCAGCCCTTGGCAGCTACTCCTTAGCGGCAAAAGCTCCTACAATGAGCAGTTCTTC
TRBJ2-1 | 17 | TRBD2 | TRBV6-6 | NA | CASSHKPRLAFYNEQFF | TGTGCCAGCAGTCACAAACCTCGACTAGCGTTCTACAATGAGCAGTTCTTC
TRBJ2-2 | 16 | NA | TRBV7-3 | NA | CASSLTAGHPTGELFF | TGTGCCAGCAGCTTAACGGCGGGGCACCCGACCGGGGAGCTGTTTTTT
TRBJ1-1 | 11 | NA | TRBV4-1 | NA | CASTSTTEAFF | TGCGCCAGCACCTCGACCACTGAAGCTTTCTTT
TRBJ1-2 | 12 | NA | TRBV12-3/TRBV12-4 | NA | CASKNDLRGYTF | TGTGCCAGCAAAAATGACCTGCGTGGCTACACCTTC
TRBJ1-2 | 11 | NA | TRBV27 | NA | CASSEGRGYTF | TGTGCCAGCAGCGAGGGGCGCGGCTACACCTTC
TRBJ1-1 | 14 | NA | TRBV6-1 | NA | CASSDIWIRTEAFF | TGTGCCAGCAGTGACATCTGGATCCGCACTGAAGCTTTCTTT
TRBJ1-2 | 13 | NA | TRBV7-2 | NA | CASGDGGVSGYTF | TGTGCCAGCGGCGATGGGGGGGTCTCTGGCTACACCTTC
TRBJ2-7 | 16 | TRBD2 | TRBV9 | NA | CASSSRLAGGGNEQYF | TGTGCCAGCAGCTCGAGACTAGCGGGAGGGGGGAACGAGCAGTACTTC
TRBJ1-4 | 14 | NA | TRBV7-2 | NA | CASSSGLGSGKLFF | TGTGCCAGCAGCTCAGGCCTGGGAAGTGGAAAACTGTTTTTT
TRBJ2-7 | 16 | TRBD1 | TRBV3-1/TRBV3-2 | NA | CASSQDEGQLFYEQYF | TGTGCCAGCAGCCAAGACGAGGGACAGCTCTTCTACGAGCAGTACTTC
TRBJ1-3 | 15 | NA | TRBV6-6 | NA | CASTYSSGVGNTIYF | TGTGCCAGCACTTACTCGTCAGGGGTTGGAAACACCATATATTTT
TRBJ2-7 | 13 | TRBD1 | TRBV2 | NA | CASGDRGQYEQYF | TGTGCCAGCGGGGACAGGGGGCAGTACGAGCAGTACTTC
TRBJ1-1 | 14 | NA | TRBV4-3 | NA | CASSQDRGTAEAFF | TGCGCCAGCAGCCAAGATCGGGGAACGGCTGAAGCTTTCTTT
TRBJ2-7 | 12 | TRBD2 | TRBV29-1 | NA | CSVGAGVNEQYF | TGCAGCGTGGGAGCGGGGGTGAACGAGCAGTACTTC
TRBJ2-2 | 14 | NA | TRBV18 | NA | CASSPKGGTGELFF | TGTGCCAGCTCACCCAAGGGCGGGACCGGGGAGCTGTTTTTT
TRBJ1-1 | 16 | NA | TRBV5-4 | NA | CASSLPGARANTEAFF | TGTGCCAGCAGCTTGCCGGGCGCCAGGGCGAACACTGAAGCTTTCTTT